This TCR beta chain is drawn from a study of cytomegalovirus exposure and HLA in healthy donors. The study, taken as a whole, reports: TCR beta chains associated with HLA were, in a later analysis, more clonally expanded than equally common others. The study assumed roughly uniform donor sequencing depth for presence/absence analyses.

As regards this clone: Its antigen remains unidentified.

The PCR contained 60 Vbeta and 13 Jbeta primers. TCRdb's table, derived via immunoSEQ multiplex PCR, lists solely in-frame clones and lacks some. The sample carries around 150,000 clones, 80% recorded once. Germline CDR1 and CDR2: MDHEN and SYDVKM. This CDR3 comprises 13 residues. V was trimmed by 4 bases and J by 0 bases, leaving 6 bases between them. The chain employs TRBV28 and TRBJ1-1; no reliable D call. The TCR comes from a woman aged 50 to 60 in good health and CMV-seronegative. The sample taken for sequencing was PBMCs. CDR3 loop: CASSYQLNTEAFF. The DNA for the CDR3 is TGTGCCAGCAGTTATCAATTGAACACTGAAGCTTTCTTT.